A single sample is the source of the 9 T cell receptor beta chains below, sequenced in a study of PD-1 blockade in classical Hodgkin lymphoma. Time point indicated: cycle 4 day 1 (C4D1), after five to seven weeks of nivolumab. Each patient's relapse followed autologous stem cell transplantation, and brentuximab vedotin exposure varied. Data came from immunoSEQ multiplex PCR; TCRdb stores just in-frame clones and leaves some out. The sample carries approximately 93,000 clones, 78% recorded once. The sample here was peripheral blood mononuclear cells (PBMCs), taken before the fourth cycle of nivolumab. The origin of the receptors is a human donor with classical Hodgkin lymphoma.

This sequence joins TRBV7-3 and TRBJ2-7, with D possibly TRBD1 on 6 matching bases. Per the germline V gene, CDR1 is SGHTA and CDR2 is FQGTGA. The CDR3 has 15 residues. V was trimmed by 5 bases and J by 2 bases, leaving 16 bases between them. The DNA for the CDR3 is TGTGCCAGCAGCCAAAGTCCGGACAGCACCTACGAGCAGTACTTC. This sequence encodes CASSQSPDSTYEQYF.

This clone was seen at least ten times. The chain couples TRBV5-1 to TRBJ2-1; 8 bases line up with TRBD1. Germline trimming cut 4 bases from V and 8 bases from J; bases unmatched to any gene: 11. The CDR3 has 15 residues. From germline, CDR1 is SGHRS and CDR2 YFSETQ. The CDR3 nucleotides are TGCGCCAGCAGCATCCGTGACAGGGGTCGGGATGAGCAGTTCTTC. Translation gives CASSIRDRGRDEQFF.

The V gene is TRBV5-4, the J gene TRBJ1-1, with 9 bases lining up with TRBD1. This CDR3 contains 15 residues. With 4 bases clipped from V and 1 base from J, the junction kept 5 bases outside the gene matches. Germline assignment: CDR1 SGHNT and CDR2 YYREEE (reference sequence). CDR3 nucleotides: TGTGCCAGCAGCGCGGGACAGGGCAGGAACACTGAAGCTTTCTTT. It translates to CASSAGQGRNTEAFF.

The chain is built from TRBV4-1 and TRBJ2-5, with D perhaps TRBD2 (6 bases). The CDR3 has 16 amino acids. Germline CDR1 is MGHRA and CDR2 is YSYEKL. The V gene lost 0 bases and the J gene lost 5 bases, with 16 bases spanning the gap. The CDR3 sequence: CASSQDGWRVTETQYF. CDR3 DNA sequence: TGCGCCAGCAGCCAAGATGGCTGGAGGGTTACGGAGACCCAGTACTTC.

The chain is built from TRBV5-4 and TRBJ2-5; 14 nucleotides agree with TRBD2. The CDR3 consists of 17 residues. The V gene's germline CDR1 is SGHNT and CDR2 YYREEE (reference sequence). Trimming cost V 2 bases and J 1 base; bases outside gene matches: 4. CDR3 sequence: CASSFPGLAGGQETQYF. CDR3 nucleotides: TGTGCCAGCAGCTTTCCTGGACTAGCGGGGGGCCAAGAGACCCAGTACTTC.

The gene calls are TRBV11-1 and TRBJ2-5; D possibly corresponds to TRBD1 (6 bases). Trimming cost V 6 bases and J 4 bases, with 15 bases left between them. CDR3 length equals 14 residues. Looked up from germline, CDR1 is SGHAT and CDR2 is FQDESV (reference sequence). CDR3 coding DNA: TGTGCCAGCAGGGGCCAGGGGCGAGGAGAGACCCAGTACTTC. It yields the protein CASRGQGRGETQYF.

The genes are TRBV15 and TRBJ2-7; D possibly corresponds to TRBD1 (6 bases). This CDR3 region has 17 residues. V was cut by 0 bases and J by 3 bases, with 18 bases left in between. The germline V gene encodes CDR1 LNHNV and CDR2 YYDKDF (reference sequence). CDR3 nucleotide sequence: TGTGCCACCAGCAGAGACCCAGCAGGGGAAAGGATCTACGAGCAGTACTTC. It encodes CATSRDPAGERIYEQYF.

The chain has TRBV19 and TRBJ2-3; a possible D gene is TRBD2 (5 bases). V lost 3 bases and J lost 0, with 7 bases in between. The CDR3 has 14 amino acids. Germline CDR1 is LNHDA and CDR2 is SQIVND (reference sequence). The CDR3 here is CASSMEASTDTQYF. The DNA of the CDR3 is TGTGCCAGTAGTATGGAGGCGAGCACAGATACGCAGTATTTT.

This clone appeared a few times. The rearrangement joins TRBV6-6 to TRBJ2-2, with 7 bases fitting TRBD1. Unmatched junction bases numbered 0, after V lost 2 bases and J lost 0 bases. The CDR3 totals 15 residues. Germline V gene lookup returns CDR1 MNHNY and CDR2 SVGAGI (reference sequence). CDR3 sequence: CASSYDRANTGELFF. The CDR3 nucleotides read TGTGCCAGCAGTTACGACAGGGCGAACACCGGGGAGCTGTTTTTT.